Listed here are 16 T cell receptor beta chains from one sample, sequenced in a study of glioma-infiltrating T cells after dendritic cell vaccination. Measured with immunoSEQ multiplex PCR; TCRdb has only the in-frame clones, and not every one. The table has around 72,000 clones, around 81% seen once. The sample here was blood, taken before dendritic cell vaccination. These receptors all stem from a human donor with glioblastoma.

J is TRBJ2-7 and V is TRBV5-4; tentative D call: TRBD1 (6 bases). V was trimmed by 0 bases and J by 5 bases, leaving 12 bases between them. This CDR3 has 14 amino acids. The germline V gene encodes CDR1 SGHNT and CDR2 YYREEE (reference sequence). The CDR3 DNA sequence: TGTGCCAGCAGCTTGGGGGGCAGGGGAAACGAGCAGTACTTC. Translated, it gives CASSLGGRGNEQYF.

The chain is built from TRBV5-4 and TRBJ2-6; D call uncertain. Trimming removed 4 bases at V and 0 bases at J, with 11 bases between. The length of the CDR3 is 16 residues. The germline V gene encodes CDR1 SGHNT and CDR2 YYREEE (reference sequence). CDR3: CASSPARSSGANVLTF. The CDR3 DNA is TGTGCCAGCAGCCCCGCGAGGTCCTCTGGGGCCAACGTCCTGACTTTC.

V and J are TRBV5-1 and TRBJ2-5, with 7 bases aligning to TRBD1. Trimming at V came to 4 bases and at J to 1 base, leaving 4 bases not matched to a gene. The CDR3 is made up of 14 amino acids. Germline values: CDR1 SGHRS, CDR2 YFSETQ. In DNA, the CDR3 is TGCGCCAGCAGCACGAGGGACAGCCAAGAGACCCAGTACTTC. It encodes CASSTRDSQETQYF.

This CDR3 is CASSPRGDSNQPQHF. The CDR3 coding sequence is TGTGCCAGCAGCCCGCGGGGGGATAGCAATCAGCCCCAGCATTTT. The rearrangement joins TRBV9 to TRBJ1-5; possible D gene TRBD1, 5 bases. There are 15 residues in the CDR3. V was shortened by 4 bases and J by 0 bases, with 11 bases between the two germline ends. Germline CDR1 is SGDLS and CDR2 is YYNGEE.

The rearrangement uses TRBV6-6 and TRBJ1-2; possible D gene TRBD1, 5 bases. The CDR3 loop spans 13 amino acids. Per germline, CDR1 MNHNY and CDR2 SVGAGI (reference sequence). Trimming shortened V by 2 bases and J by 2 bases, and 6 bases separated the two germline ends. The CDR3 region is CASSYDRNYGYTF. The CDR3 coding sequence is TGTGCCAGCAGTTACGACAGAAACTATGGCTACACCTTC.

V is TRBV4-2 and J is TRBJ2-1, with 9 nucleotides matching TRBD2. The V segment lost 3 bases and the J segment 5 bases; nucleotides outside the gene matches: 5. CDR1 and CDR2 from the germline V gene are LGHNA and YNFKEQ. The CDR3 totals 15 residues. Here the CDR3 reads CASSHNVAGDNEQFF. The CDR3 bases are TGTGCCAGCAGCCATAATGTAGCGGGGGACAATGAGCAGTTCTTC.

CDR3 loop: CASARQGSGNTIYF. The CDR3 nucleotides read TGTGCCAGCGCAAGACAGGGCTCTGGAAACACCATATATTTT. This chain uses TRBV6-5 with TRBJ1-3; 7 bases agree with TRBD1. The ends lost 8 bases at V and 0 bases at J; junction bases unmatched: 4. Germline CDR1 reads MNHEY; CDR2 reads SVGAGI. The CDR3 length is 14 residues.

This clone came up a few times. The genes are TRBV7-9 and TRBJ2-7, with D tentatively TRBD1 (6 bases). V dropped 8 bases and J dropped 6 bases, with 11 bases sitting between them. Germline-derived CDR1 and CDR2 are SEHNR and FQNEAQ (reference sequence). The CDR3 spans 11 residues. CDR3 in amino acids: CASGRGTEQYF. The CDR3 DNA reads TGTGCCAGCGGCAGGGGAACCGAGCAGTACTTC. The variable domain in full, completed from reference TRBV7-9 and TRBJ2-7, reads DTGVSQNPRHKITKRGQNVTFRCDPISEHNRLYWYRQTLGQGPEFLTYFQNEAQLEKSRLLSDRFSAERPKGSFSTLEIQRTEQGDSAMYLCASGRGTEQYFGPGTRLTVT.

J is TRBJ2-1 and V is TRBV5-6; D not resolved. V gave up 0 bases and J gave up 10 bases, with 17 bases separating them. The CDR3 runs to 15 residues. Looked up from germline, CDR1 is SGHDT and CDR2 is YYEEEE. CDR3 sequence (DNA): TGTGCCAGCAGCTTGGGAGGCTTTATGCGATGGGAGCAGTTCTTC. This codes for CASSLGGFMRWEQFF.

The J gene is TRBJ1-2, the V gene TRBV6-1, with 8 bases lining up with TRBD1. Germline-derived CDR1 and CDR2 are MNHNS and SASEGT. The CDR3 sequence is 15 residues long. V lost 1 base to trimming and J lost 3 bases; unmatched junction nucleotides: 4. CDR3 loop: CASSEGTGLDYGYTF. CDR3 DNA sequence: TGTGCCAGCAGTGAAGGGACAGGGCTTGACTATGGCTACACCTTC.

This chain joins TRBV7-2 and TRBJ2-7; D is perhaps TRBD1 (6 bases). This CDR3 has 14 residues. V lost 1 base, J lost 3 bases, and 10 bases lay in between. In germline, CDR1 is SGHTA, CDR2 FQGNSA. CDR3 sequence reads: CASSLVGGGYEQYF. DNA for the CDR3: TGTGCCAGCAGCTTAGTTGGGGGCGGCTACGAGCAGTACTTC.

Here the CDR3 reads CASSTFYGYTF. Written as DNA, the CDR3 is TGTGCCAGTAGTACGTTTTATGGCTACACCTTC. The chain links TRBV19 to TRBJ1-2; D gene unclear. Germline V gene sequence: CDR1 LNHDA, CDR2 SQIVND (reference sequence). V was clipped by 4 bases and J by 5 bases, with 5 bases between them. This CDR3 has 11 amino acids.

The rearrangement uses TRBV5-4 and TRBJ2-3; D perhaps matches TRBD2 (6 bases). Trimming removed 4 bases at V and 2 bases at J, with 23 bases between. The CDR3 covers 18 residues. Germline V gives CDR1 SGHNT, CDR2 YYREEE (reference sequence). Written as DNA, the CDR3 is TGTGCCAGCAGCCCCGGTGCGGGGTACGGGGGACCCACAGATACGCAGTATTTT. This translates into CASSPGAGYGGPTDTQYF.

In the case of this clone: Within the sample, other DNA sequences also encode this same CDR3. The rearrangement joins TRBV6-1 to TRBJ1-1; perhaps TRBD1 as D (6 bases). This CDR3 spans 15 amino acids. With 3 bases removed from V and 3 bases from J, the gap between germline ends came to 14 bases. Germline V gene sequence: CDR1 MNHNS, CDR2 SASEGT. Here the CDR3 reads CASSEVTGEYTEAFF. The CDR3 bases are TGTGCCAGCAGTGAGGTGACAGGAGAATACACTGAAGCTTTCTTT.

V gene TRBV5-6 combines with J gene TRBJ2-3; no definite D call. The CDR3 is made up of 13 amino acids. The V end lost 1 base, the J end lost 2 bases, and 5 bases lay between the germline ends. Germline V CDR1 and CDR2: SGHDT, YYEEEE. This CDR3 is CASSLTATDTQYF. The DNA for the CDR3 is TGTGCCAGCAGCTTGACAGCCACAGATACGCAGTATTTT. The whole variable domain, remainder taken from reference TRBV5-6 and TRBJ2-3, is DAGVTQSPTHLIKTRGQQVTLRCSPKSGHDTVSWYQQALGQGPQFIFQYYEEEERQRGNFPDRFSGHQFPNYSSELNVNALLLGDSALYLCASSLTATDTQYFGPGTRLTVL.

The chain couples TRBV29-1 to TRBJ2-5; tentative D call: TRBD2 (6 bases). The CDR3 loop spans 13 amino acids. From germline, CDR1 is SQVTM and CDR2 ANQGSEA. V lost 7 bases and J lost 3, with 15 bases in between. The CDR3 protein is CSAPGTSKETQYF. The DNA of the CDR3 is TGCAGCGCCCCCGGGACTTCGAAAGAGACCCAGTACTTC. The full variable domain, in which reference TRBV29-1 and TRBJ2-5 provide the parts outside the CDR3, is SAVISQKPSRDICQRGTSLTIQCQVDSQVTMMFWYRQQPGQSLTLIATANQGSEATYESGFVIDKFPISRPNLTFSTLTVSNMSPEDSSIYLCSAPGTSKETQYFGPGTRLLVL.